The rows below give T cell receptor beta chains drawn from one sample of a study of OX40 agonist ivuxolimab in advanced cancers. Assay: immunoSEQ multiplex PCR; the TCRdb copy retains only in-frame clones and omits some. The data contain 35,000 to 45,000 clones, 85% to 90% of them singletons. The sequencing used CD4+ or CD8+ T cells sorted from blood, collected in a trial of the OX40 agonist ivuxolimab. Receptors originate from an adult with an advanced solid tumor such as melanoma, head and neck, liver or kidney cancer. CDR3s include the opening cysteine and the closing phenylalanine or tryptophan. A D gene is named only where the DNA matches it firmly.

cdr3_nt: TGCGCCAGCAGGCAATCGATCCTGACGGACACTGAAGCTTTCTTT
cdr3_aa: CASRQSILTDTEAFF
d_call: NA
v_call: TRBV4-1
j_call: TRBJ1-1

cdr3_nt: TGTGCCACCTTCCTCGGGGACACTGAAGCTTTCTTT
cdr3_aa: CATFLGDTEAFF
d_call: NA
v_call: TRBV6-5
j_call: TRBJ1-1

cdr3_nt: TGTGCCACCACCCCAGGGGGGGGGTATGGCTACACCTTC
cdr3_aa: CATTPGGGYGYTF
d_call: TRBD1
v_call: TRBV6-1
j_call: TRBJ1-2

cdr3_nt: TGTGCCAGCAGGGACGGTCAAGAGACCCAGTACTTC
cdr3_aa: CASRDGQETQYF
d_call: NA
v_call: TRBV2
j_call: TRBJ2-5

cdr3_nt: TGCGCCAGCAGCGCGTGGGGGGGGGAGACCCAGTACTTC
cdr3_aa: CASSAWGGETQYF
d_call: TRBD2
v_call: TRBV4-1
j_call: TRBJ2-5

cdr3_nt: TGCGCCAGCAGGCCACAGGGAAGTGGGGAAAAACTGTTTTTT
cdr3_aa: CASRPQGSGEKLFF
d_call: NA
v_call: TRBV5-1
j_call: TRBJ1-4

cdr3_nt: TGTGCCAGCAGCCCCCATCCCGGGCAGAACACTGAAGCTTTCTTT
cdr3_aa: CASSPHPGQNTEAFF
d_call: NA
v_call: TRBV9
j_call: TRBJ1-1

cdr3_nt: TGTGCTAGTGGTTTGTCCCGGGGGACTGAAGCTTTCTTT
cdr3_aa: CASGLSRGTEAFF
d_call: NA
v_call: TRBV12-5
j_call: TRBJ1-1

cdr3_nt: TGTGCCAGCAGTTTATGGAGCACAGATACGCAGTATTTT
cdr3_aa: CASSLWSTDTQYF
d_call: NA
v_call: TRBV27
j_call: TRBJ2-3

cdr3_nt: TGTGCCAGCAGTTACGGGACTAACTATGGCTACACCTTC
cdr3_aa: CASSYGTNYGYTF
d_call: NA
v_call: TRBV6-5
j_call: TRBJ1-2

cdr3_nt: TGTGCCAGCAGCGGGGGACAAGGGGGCTACAATGAGCAGTTCTTC
cdr3_aa: CASSGGQGGYNEQFF
d_call: NA
v_call: TRBV5-4
j_call: TRBJ2-1

cdr3_nt: TGTGCCAGCAGTTTTAGGGCATCCTCCTACGAGCAGTACTTC
cdr3_aa: CASSFRASSYEQYF
d_call: NA
v_call: TRBV27
j_call: TRBJ2-7

cdr3_nt: TGCGCCAGCAGTGTTGACAAATTCAATTCACCCCTCCACTTT
cdr3_aa: CASSVDKFNSPLHF
d_call: NA
v_call: TRBV10-1
j_call: TRBJ1-6

cdr3_nt: TGTGCCAGCAGCCAAGAAGTGGGACAGGGGGACTACTACACCTTC
cdr3_aa: CASSQEVGQGDYYTF
d_call: TRBD1
v_call: TRBV4-2
j_call: TRBJ1-2